This record concerns one TCR beta chain sequence. Its antigen is not known. The germline CDR1 and CDR2 sequences are MDHEN and SYDVKM. The ends were cut back, 8 bases at V and 0 bases at J, with 26 bases in the middle. The CDR3 consists of 19 residues. TCRdb redid the calling of the 5' RACE reads with MiXCR, one entry per CDR3 protein. Among under 300,000 distinct CDR3 sequences listed, around an eighth were seen once. This record comes from a study of identical twins. General observations from the study: Interpretation of the results relied on cross-sectional statistical analysis and not on following the same donors. Twin pairs' shared out-of-frame alpha sequences were enriched in low generation probability.

This receptor was obtained from a woman younger than 30 in good health. J is TRBJ2-1 and V is TRBV28; maybe TRBD1 (6 bases). The specimen was memory (CD45RO+) T cells sorted from blood. CDR3 nucleotide sequence: TGTGCCAGCGGCAAGGGGTTCCTGGGACACCTGAGCTCCTACAATGAGCAGTTCTTC. Translating it yields CASGKGFLGHLSSYNEQFF.